One T cell receptor beta chain is described in this entry. What it binds is unknown. These data are taken from a study of cytomegalovirus exposure and HLA in healthy donors. Whole-study results and caveats: Cytomegalovirus-associated TCR beta chains were listed, numbering roughly 150. There were some V segments, including TRBV6-2 and TRBV6-3, excluded as indistinguishable.

In germline, CDR1 is SEHNR, CDR2 FQNEAQ (reference sequence). V gave up 6 bases and J gave up 3 bases, with 18 bases separating them. The CDR3 totals 15 residues. Primers: 60 Vbeta forward and 13 Jbeta reverse. Data came from immunoSEQ multiplex PCR; TCRdb stores just in-frame clones and leaves some out. This sample contains around 120,000 clones. The chain is built from TRBV7-9 and TRBJ2-7, with TRBD1 as a possible D gene (6 bases). This sequence originates from a man aged 50 to 60 in good health and CMV-seronegative. Sequencing used PBMCs. DNA for the CDR3: TGTGCCAGCAGGGTTGGGAGTGGGGGCAACTACGAGCAGTACTTC. It specifies CASRVGSGGNYEQYF.